This TCR beta chain was captured by sequencing in a study of T cell responses to AZD1222 COVID-19 vaccine. The repertoire was sequenced with immunoSEQ multiplex PCR; TCRdb's copy has only in-frame clones and lacks some. The table shows about 130,000 clones, with more than 80% occurring only once. Study findings and constraints: No repertoire was sampled before or during the peak T cell response, only after it.

As to this clone: Its antigen is currently unknown.

V dropped 9 bases and J dropped 7 bases, with 18 bases sitting between them. This CDR3 has 13 residues. The germline V gene encodes CDR1 SNHLY and CDR2 FYNNEI. This specimen consisted of peripheral blood, obtained on day 0 of AZD1222 vaccination. This rearrangement joins TRBV2 to TRBJ1-2; D gene uncertain. This TCR was sampled from an adult in good health. CDR3 in DNA: TGTGCCAGTCGAGCTTCTCCGGGTGGTGGCTACACCTTC. Translated, it gives CASRASPGGGYTF.